The 9 T cell receptor beta chains below come from one sample, sequenced in a study of cytomegalovirus exposure and HLA in healthy donors. PCR involved 60 Vbeta and 13 Jbeta primers. Sequencing used immunoSEQ multiplex PCR; TCRdb keeps in-frame clones, though not all of them. The table lists roughly 80,000 clones, with approximately 6% in the top ten. Sequences were obtained from PBMCs. Receptor source: a girl aged 10 to 17 in good health and CMV-seropositive.

This CDR3 reads CASSPSHRQGSYGYTF. CDR3 DNA sequence: TGTGCCAGCAGTCCTTCCCATAGACAGGGGAGCTATGGCTACACCTTC. The chain couples TRBV27 to TRBJ1-2, with TRBD1 identical over 8 bases. Trimming took 5 bases from V and 4 from J; bases not matched to a gene: 12. CDR1 and CDR2 (germline): MNHEY, SMNVEV (reference sequence). The CDR3 has 16 amino acids.

The genes are TRBV19 and TRBJ1-2, with 8 bases identical to TRBD1. Trimming removed 8 bases from V and 6 bases from J; junction bases left unmatched: 14. Germline CDR1 is LNHDA and CDR2 is SQIVND (reference sequence). The CDR3 is 15 amino acids. CDR3 DNA sequence: TGTGCCAGTGGTTTCCTTGACAGGGGAGAAAATGGCTACACCTTC. Encoded protein: CASGFLDRGENGYTF.

This chain joins TRBV27 and TRBJ2-1; 7 nucleotides align to TRBD2. Germline V gene data show CDR1 as MNHEY and CDR2 as SMNVEV (reference sequence). V was pared by 5 bases and J by 4 bases, with 5 bases of the junction left unmatched. The CDR3 sequence is 14 residues long. The CDR3 nucleotides are TGTGCCAGCAGTCCAACTAGCGAATACAATGAGCAGTTCTTC. Its protein is CASSPTSEYNEQFF.

The chain uses TRBV11-2 and TRBJ2-7, with D maybe TRBD2 (5 bases). Germline CDR1 reads SGHAT; CDR2 reads FQNNGV. The CDR3 runs 16 residues. Between the trimmed V and J ends, which lost 1 base and 2 bases, there was a span of 15 bases. The CDR3 reads CASSLGLSGSAYEQYV. The CDR3 coding sequence is TGTGCCAGCAGCTTAGGACTTTCTGGGAGCGCCTACGAGCAGTACGTC.

The chain joins TRBV5-6 to TRBJ1-1; the match to TRBD1 covers 7 bases. With V trimmed by 4 bases and J by 1 base, 7 bases remained unmatched. The germline V gene encodes CDR1 SGHDT and CDR2 YYEEEE. CDR3 size: 15 residues. DNA for the CDR3: TGTGCCAGCAGCGTACCGGGACAGTGGAACACTGAAGCTTTCTTT. As protein: CASSVPGQWNTEAFF.

J is TRBJ1-1 and V is TRBV13, with 9 bases aligning to TRBD1. Trimming took 4 bases from V and 4 from J; bases not matched to a gene: 4. The length of the CDR3 is 14 residues. Germline V gene data show CDR1 as PRHDT and CDR2 as FYEKMQ (reference sequence). CDR3 nucleotides: TGTGCCAGCAGCTATGACAGGGGGATCACTGAAGCTTTCTTT. Translated, it gives CASSYDRGITEAFF.

This chain connects TRBV19 to TRBJ1-5, with D possibly matching TRBD1 (6 bases). The CDR3 spans 13 residues. CDR1 is LNHDA, CDR2 SQIVND, per germline (reference sequence). V was shortened by 5 bases and J by 7 bases, with 12 bases between the two germline ends. In DNA form, the CDR3 reads TGTGCCAGTAGTTCAGGGGTTCGCCAGCCCCAGCATTTT. Translation: CASSSGVRQPQHF.

V is TRBV30 and J is TRBJ1-5; TRBD1 matches at 9 bases. V shed 7 bases, J shed 3 bases, and the junction held 4 bases outside the gene matches. The CDR3 is 13 amino acids. In germline, CDR1 is GTSNPN, CDR2 SVGIG (reference sequence). The CDR3 coding sequence is TGTGCCTCCGGACAGGGGAACAATCAGCCCCAGCATTTT. It translates to CASGQGNNQPQHF.

The V gene is TRBV19, the J gene TRBJ1-3; D is possibly TRBD1 (5 bases). Trimming took 5 bases from V and 0 from J, leaving 11 bases between them. CDR3 length: 15 amino acids. Germline V gene lookup returns CDR1 LNHDA and CDR2 SQIVND (reference sequence). CDR3 bases: TGTGCCAGTAGTCCAGGCGGGGGCTCTGGAAACACCATATATTTT. Translated: CASSPGGGSGNTIYF. Full variable domain (rest looked up from reference TRBV19 and TRBJ1-3): DGGITQSPKYLFRKEGQNVTLSCEQNLNHDAMYWYRQDPGQGLRLIYYSQIVNDFQKGDIAEGYSVSREKKESFPLTVTSAQKNPTAFYLCASSPGGGSGNTIYFGEGSWLTVV.